Below, one TCR beta chain is given with its context. The protocol was immunoSEQ multiplex PCR, while the TCRdb copy is restricted to in-frame clones and leaves out a portion. The table has fewer than 250,000 clones, 84% seen once. There are 17 residues in the CDR3. The V gene's germline CDR1 is LNHDA and CDR2 SQIVND (reference sequence). V shed 4 bases and J 1 base; nucleotides not matched to a gene: 11. This entry is derived from a study of blood T cell repertoires in COVID-19. Study-level information: Spain, Italy and the United States supplied samples that represented acute and convalescent COVID-19. PBMCs, B-cell-depleted T cells, or T cells provided the cDNA or gDNA that made up the material.

Specimen: peripheral blood. The receptor was isolated from a man over 45 with acute or convalescent COVID-19. The rearrangement uses TRBV19 and TRBJ2-3; the match to TRBD1 covers 7 bases. The CDR3 here is CASSTPLRQGGTDTQYF. The CDR3 DNA reads as TGTGCCAGTAGTACCCCCCTGAGACAGGGCGGCACAGATACGCAGTATTTT. Drawing the rest from reference TRBV19 and TRBJ2-3, the complete variable domain is DGGITQSPKYLFRKEGQNVTLSCEQNLNHDAMYWYRQDPGQGLRLIYYSQIVNDFQKGDIAEGYSVSREKKESFPLTVTSAQKNPTAFYLCASSTPLRQGGTDTQYFGPGTRLTVL.